This TCR beta chain was recovered during a study of blood T cell repertoires in COVID-19. In germline, CDR1 is SQVTM, CDR2 ANQGSEA. CDR3 length equals 14 residues. V trimming: 6 bases; J trimming: 5 bases; junction bases outside the gene matches: 8. The table came from immunoSEQ multiplex PCR; TCRdb's copy has only in-frame clones and leaves some out. The repertoire holds some 180,000 clones, with 80% as singletons. Sequencing was performed on PBMCs or T cells enriched from blood (not recorded which). V gene TRBV29-1 combines with J gene TRBJ1-5, with 9 bases matching TRBD1. The source is a man aged 60-69 years who had been exposed to COVID-19. The CDR3 reads CSVSPGQGHQPQHF. The CDR3 nucleotides read TGCAGCGTGAGCCCGGGACAGGGACATCAGCCCCAGCATTTT. Using reference TRBV29-1 and TRBJ1-5 for the parts outside the CDR3, the full variable domain is SAVISQKPSRDICQRGTSLTIQCQVDSQVTMMFWYRQQPGQSLTLIATANQGSEATYESGFVIDKFPISRPNLTFSTLTVSNMSPEDSSIYLCSVSPGQGHQPQHFGDGTRLSIL.